This T cell receptor beta chain came from a study of cytomegalovirus exposure and HLA in healthy donors. Researchers ran the PCR with 60 Vbeta and 13 Jbeta primers. Original processing notes: In a later analysis, around 12 million of approximately 86 million unique beta chains occurred in at least two donors. Some clones are missing from TCRdb's copy, which holds only in-frame ones; the method was immunoSEQ multiplex PCR. The DNA was the basis for D and trimming; V, J and clone size are from that table. The repertoire holds some 200,000 clones, approximately 80% seen once, with under 3% in the top ten. Study observations and caveats: Later on, an analysis found that several of the most significant clusters appeared to be linked to common viral pathogens, which included parvovirus B19. Researchers reported from a later analysis that most CMV-associated TCR beta chains appeared HLA-restricted. Within the data, a cluster of highly shared sequence variants was likely a sequencing artifact.

This clone was seen a handful of times. What it binds is not known. The sequence came from a woman between 45 and 65 years old in good health and CMV-seronegative. Sequenced material: PBMCs.

The CDR3 sequence is CASSVDPGLAEHEQYF. CDR3 coding DNA: TGTGCCAGCAGTGTAGACCCTGGACTAGCGGAGCACGAGCAGTACTTC. The rearrangement links TRBV28 to TRBJ2-7, with 10 nucleotides matching TRBD2. V was clipped by 5 bases and J by 5 bases; unmatched bases: 12. The CDR3 has 16 amino acids. The V gene's germline CDR1 is MDHEN and CDR2 SYDVKM.